The sequence of this TCR beta chain was determined in a study of T-cell reconstitution after alpha-beta-depleted transplantation in children. A library of TCRbeta sequences, prepared with unique molecular identifiers, was generated. One entry per CDR3 protein, called by TCRdb with MiXCR from the PCR reads. The sample lists 600,000 to 700,000 distinct CDR3 sequences; around 16% were seen once. This clonotype was counted between two and nine times. This specimen was PBMCs from the stem cell graft donor, taken from the stem cell graft. The receptor's source is a human donor who donated a stem cell graft to a child with acute myeloid leukemia.

CDR3 nucleotides: TGCGCCAGCAGTGAGACTCTTGCGACCTTCTATGGCTACACCTTC. Translation: CASSETLATFYGYTF. This sequence joins TRBV10-2 and TRBJ1-2, with D unclear. V lost 2 bases, J lost 4 bases, and 14 bases lay in between. Germline V gene data show CDR1 as WSHSY and CDR2 as SAAADI. This CDR3 is built from 15 residues.